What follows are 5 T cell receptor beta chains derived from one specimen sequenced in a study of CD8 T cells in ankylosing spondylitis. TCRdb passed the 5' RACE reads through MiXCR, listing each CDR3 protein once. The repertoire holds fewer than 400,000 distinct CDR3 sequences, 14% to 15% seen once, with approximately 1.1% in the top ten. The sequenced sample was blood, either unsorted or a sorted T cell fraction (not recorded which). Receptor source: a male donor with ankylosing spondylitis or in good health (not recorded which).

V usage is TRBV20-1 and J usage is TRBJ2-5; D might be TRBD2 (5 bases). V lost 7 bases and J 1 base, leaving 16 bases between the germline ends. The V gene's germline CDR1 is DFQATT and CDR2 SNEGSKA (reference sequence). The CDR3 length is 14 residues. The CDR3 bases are TGCAGTGTTAGTGGCCCCCGGGGCCAAGAGACCCAGTACTTC. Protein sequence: CSVSGPRGQETQYF.

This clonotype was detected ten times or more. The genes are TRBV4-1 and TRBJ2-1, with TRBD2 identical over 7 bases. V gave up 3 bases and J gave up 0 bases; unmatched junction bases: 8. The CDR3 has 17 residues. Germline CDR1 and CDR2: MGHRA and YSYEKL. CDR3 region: CASSHLPLAVSYNEQFF. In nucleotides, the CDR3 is TGCGCCAGCAGCCATCTTCCCCTAGCGGTCTCCTACAATGAGCAGTTCTTC.

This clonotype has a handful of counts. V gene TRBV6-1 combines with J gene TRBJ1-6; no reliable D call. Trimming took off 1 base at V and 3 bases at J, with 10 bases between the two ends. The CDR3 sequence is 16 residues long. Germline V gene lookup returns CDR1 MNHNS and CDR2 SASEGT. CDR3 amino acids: CASSEDKGVYNSPLHF. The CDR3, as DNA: TGTGCCAGCAGTGAAGACAAGGGCGTCTATAATTCACCCCTCCACTTT.

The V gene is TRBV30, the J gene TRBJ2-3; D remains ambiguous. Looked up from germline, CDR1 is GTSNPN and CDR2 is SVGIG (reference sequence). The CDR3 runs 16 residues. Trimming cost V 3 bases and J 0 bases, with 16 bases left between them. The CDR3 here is CAWSLEPRFSTDTQYF. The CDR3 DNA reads TGTGCCTGGAGCTTAGAACCCCGATTTAGCACAGATACGCAGTATTTT.

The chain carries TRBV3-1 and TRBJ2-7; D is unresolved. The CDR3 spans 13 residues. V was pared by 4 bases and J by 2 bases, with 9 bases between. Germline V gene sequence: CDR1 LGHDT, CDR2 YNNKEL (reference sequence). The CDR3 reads CASSPGPTYEQYF. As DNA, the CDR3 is TGTGCCAGCAGCCCCGGCCCAACCTACGAGCAGTACTTC.